Each of the 17 T cell receptor beta chains below was sequenced from the same sample in a study. One entry per CDR3 protein results from TCRdb running MiXCR on the 5' RACE reads. Here the sample spans fewer than 65,000 distinct CDR3 sequences, about 31% being singletons. The sequencing sample was made of tumor-infiltrating naive CD4+ T cells sorted from the breast tumor. Subset of the sample: naive CD4+ T cells, CD4+CD45RA+CD25-. The receptors originated from a female donor with breast cancer.

The chain joins TRBV29-1 to TRBJ1-2, with D maybe TRBD1 (6 bases). The germline V and J ends were trimmed by 6 bases and 8 bases, with 13 bases remaining between them. The CDR3 is 11 amino acids. The germline CDR1 and CDR2 sequences are SQVTM and ANQGSEA. Written as DNA, the CDR3 is TGCAGCGTCGTTGAGACAGGAGGCTACACCTTC. This translates into CSVVETGGYTF. Together with reference TRBV29-1 and TRBJ1-2, the CDR3 gives the full variable domain: SAVISQKPSRDICQRGTSLTIQCQVDSQVTMMFWYRQQPGQSLTLIATANQGSEATYESGFVIDKFPISRPNLTFSTLTVSNMSPEDSSIYLCSVVETGGYTFGSGTRLTVV.

This clonotype was observed a few times. V gene TRBV5-1 combines with J gene TRBJ2-5; possibly TRBD2 for D (6 bases). The CDR3 has 17 residues. Germline V gives CDR1 SGHRS, CDR2 YFSETQ. V was trimmed by 4 bases and J by 7 bases, leaving 26 bases between them. The CDR3 reads CASSKSSRALGRGTQYF. In DNA form, the CDR3 reads TGCGCCAGCAGCAAGTCATCACGGGCCCTAGGGCGGGGGACCCAGTACTTC.

The chain carries TRBV4-2 and TRBJ2-1; 7 nucleotides agree with TRBD2. Trimming cost V 0 bases and J 7 bases; bases outside gene matches: 18. The CDR3 runs to 19 residues. Germline CDR1 and CDR2: LGHNA and YNFKEQ. This CDR3 reads CASSQEVQRFAGELNEQFF. Here the CDR3 DNA reads TGTGCCAGCAGCCAAGAGGTACAACGGTTCGCGGGAGAGTTAAATGAGCAGTTCTTC.

This clonotype has just a few counts. V usage is TRBV2 and J usage is TRBJ2-1; the D call may be TRBD1 or TRBD2 (6 bases each). V was clipped by 7 bases and J by 3 bases, with 13 bases between them. In germline, CDR1 is SNHLY, CDR2 FYNNEI. CDR3 length: 14 amino acids. The CDR3 protein is CASTLEGGYNEQFF. The CDR3 nucleotides are TGTGCCAGCACCCTCGAGGGGGGCTACAATGAGCAGTTCTTC.

Many counts were recorded for this clonotype. The chain recombines TRBV29-1 with TRBJ2-3, with TRBD2 matching 11 bases. The CDR3 sequence is 15 residues long. From germline, CDR1 is SQVTM and CDR2 ANQGSEA. Losses at the gene ends were 7 bases for V and 3 bases for J; bases not matched to a gene: 9. The chain's CDR3 is CSAQTSGMRTDTQYF. The CDR3 nucleotides are TGCAGCGCCCAGACTAGCGGGATGAGGACAGATACGCAGTATTTT.

This clonotype was observed a few times. The chain recombines TRBV6-1 with TRBJ2-7; D ambiguous. V gave up 4 bases and J gave up 4 bases, with 5 bases separating them. Germline CDR1 reads MNHNS; CDR2 reads SASEGT. CDR3 length: 11 amino acids. CDR3 sequence (DNA): TGTGCCAGCAGTGCAGCATACGAGCAGTACTTC. This translates into CASSAAYEQYF.

This clonotype has just a few counts. The rearrangement uses TRBV27 and TRBJ2-3; either TRBD1 or TRBD2 may supply D (5 bases each). Trimming removed 5 bases from V and 2 bases from J, with 14 bases in between. The CDR3 has 15 amino acids. CDR1 MNHEY and CDR2 SMNVEV come from the germline V gene (reference sequence). CDR3 nucleotides: TGTGCCAGCAGTCCGACCCGGGACGTCACAGATACGCAGTATTTT. This gives the protein CASSPTRDVTDTQYF.

On this clonotype: The germline gene is not matched at one end of the junction; a read error may be the cause. The chain is built from TRBV30 and TRBJ2-1, with 11 bases fitting TRBD2. The CDR3 contains 13 residues. Germline CDR1 is GTSNPN and CDR2 is SVGIG (reference sequence). The CDR3 DNA reads TGTGCCTTCCAGGGGCTAGCGGGAGGTGAGCAGTCCTTC. This encodes CAFQGLAGGEQSF.

The J gene is TRBJ1-5, the V gene TRBV5-1; the D gene is possibly TRBD1 (6 bases). The CDR3 spans 13 residues. V lost 4 bases and J 7 bases, leaving 12 bases between the germline ends. Germline V gene data show CDR1 as SGHRS and CDR2 as YFSETQ. The CDR3 nucleotides are TGCGCCAGCAGCCTGGACAGAGGCCAGCCCCAGCATTTT. As protein: CASSLDRGQPQHF.

A single count supports this clonotype. The chain is built from TRBV12-3 or TRBV12-4 and TRBJ1-1; D may be TRBD1 (5 bases). Trimming took off 8 bases at V and 3 bases at J, with 31 bases between the two ends. The CDR3 contains 19 residues. The CDR3 sequence: CASSSGNFSGGEGDTEAFF. Written as DNA, the CDR3 is TGTGCCAGCTCGAGTGGGAATTTCAGCGGGGGGGAAGGAGACACTGAAGCTTTCTTT.

This clonotype was recorded a few times. The chain links TRBV6-5 to TRBJ1-3, with D unresolved. The ends were cut back, 0 bases at V and 4 bases at J, with 4 bases in the middle. The germline V gene encodes CDR1 MNHEY and CDR2 SVGAGI. The length of the CDR3 is 13 residues. CDR3 in amino acids: CASSYSGGNTIYF. The CDR3, as DNA: TGTGCCAGCAGTTACTCGGGGGGAAACACCATATATTTT.

The chain is built from TRBV24-1 and TRBJ2-3; TRBD2 matches at 9 bases. The ends lost 3 bases at V and 3 bases at J; junction bases unmatched: 6. Germline V gene data show CDR1 as KGHDR and CDR2 as SFDVKD. CDR3 length: 16 amino acids. The CDR3 loop reads CATSDQRGAPTDTQYF. CDR3 in DNA: TGTGCCACCAGTGATCAGCGGGGGGCCCCGACAGATACGCAGTATTTT.

The V gene is TRBV6-2 or TRBV6-3, the J gene TRBJ2-3; 12 bases fit TRBD2. The CDR3 spans 16 residues. The V segment lost 5 bases and the J segment 8 bases; nucleotides outside the gene matches: 11. Germline V gene lookup returns CDR1 MNHEY and CDR2 SVGEGT. CDR3 region: CASSRRLAGDRGTQYF. The CDR3 DNA reads TGTGCCAGCAGTCGTAGACTAGCGGGAGATCGTGGTACGCAGTATTTT.

The chain links TRBV19 to TRBJ1-3; TRBD1 is a possible D gene (5 bases). The CDR3 runs to 13 residues. With 3 bases removed from V and 4 bases from J, the gap between germline ends came to 7 bases. CDR1 and CDR2 from the germline V gene are LNHDA and SQIVND (reference sequence). Here the CDR3 reads CASSMTVGNTIYF. The DNA for the CDR3 is TGTGCCAGTAGTATGACAGTCGGAAACACCATATATTTT.

This clonotype was seen a few times. The genes are TRBV12-3 or TRBV12-4 and TRBJ2-7; tentative D call: TRBD2 (6 bases). The V end was cut by 5 bases, the J end by 0 bases, with 20 bases between. The CDR3 totals 17 residues. The CDR3 is CASSIGITKRVSYEQYF. CDR3 in DNA: TGTGCCAGCAGTATCGGAATAACTAAGCGGGTCTCCTACGAGCAGTACTTC.

This clonotype showed up many times. The V gene is TRBV4-1, the J gene TRBJ2-1; D ambiguous. The CDR3 has 16 amino acids. Germline loops: CDR1 MGHRA, CDR2 YSYEKL. V lost 1 base, J lost 0 bases, and 10 bases lay in between. Here the CDR3 reads CASSQANLISYNEQFF. CDR3 sequence (DNA): TGCGCCAGCAGCCAAGCTAACCTTATCTCCTACAATGAGCAGTTCTTC.

This clonotype was counted a few times. The chain joins TRBV7-3 to TRBJ2-1, with 7 bases lining up with TRBD2. V lost 0 bases, J lost 5 bases, and 13 bases stayed unmatched. This CDR3 comprises 18 residues. Per the germline V gene, CDR1 is SGHTA and CDR2 is FQGTGA. The CDR3 nucleotides read TGTGCCAGCAGCTTAACTGGTTTTGGTCTAGCGGTCAACAATGAGCAGTTCTTC. Translated: CASSLTGFGLAVNNEQFF.